Listed below are T cell receptor beta chains from one sample, sequenced in a study of control samples from healthy donors and cancer patients. Some clones are missing from TCRdb's copy, which holds only in-frame ones; the method was immunoSEQ multiplex PCR. Seen here are 70,000 to 75,000 clones, 94% observed once, and the top ten hold approximately 3%. The sequenced material came from blood. These receptors were taken from a woman aged 25-40 years in good health. CDR3s include the opening cysteine and the closing phenylalanine or tryptophan. D genes are given only for firm matches. Expanded clones get a size class; other rows say once, few or many, or leave the size out.

TRBJ1-4 | TRBV3-1/TRBV3-2 | . | once | CASSPGRQGEEKLFF | TGTGCCAGCAGCCCAGGGAGGCAGGGAGAGGAAAAACTGTTTTTT
TRBJ1-2 | TRBV6-5 | . | . | CASSLTGGLVYGYTF | TGTGCCAGCAGTTTAACCGGGGGTTTAGTTTATGGCTACACCTTC
TRBJ2-3 | TRBV6-6 | . | . | CASSYSGGRVTDTQYF | TGTGCCAGCAGTTACTCCGGGGGGCGTGTTACAGATACGCAGTATTTT
TRBJ1-6 | TRBV7-9 | . | . | CASSSTGGSPLHF | TGTGCCAGCAGCTCAACCGGAGGTTCACCCCTCCACTTT
TRBJ1-1 | TRBV12-3/TRBV12-4 | . | once | CASSLMSEAFF | TGTGCCAGCAGTTTAATGTCTGAAGCTTTCTTT
TRBJ1-6 | TRBV2 | . | . | CASSLAGYYNSPLHF | TGTGCCAGCAGCTTAGCCGGGTACTATAATTCACCCCTCCACTTT
TRBJ1-6 | TRBV28 | . | once | CASWGPSSYNSPLHF | TGTGCCAGTTGGGGACCGAGCTCCTATAATTCACCCCTCCACTTT
TRBJ1-1 | TRBV19 | . | . | CASRNGGTLDAEAFF | TGTGCCAGTAGGAACGGGGGCACCCTTGACGCTGAAGCTTTCTTT
TRBJ1-5 | TRBV4-1 | . | . | CASSHTGGLGANQPQHF | TGCGCCAGCAGCCATACTGGGGGGCTCGGGGCGAATCAGCCCCAGCATTTT
TRBJ1-4 | TRBV6-6 | . | . | CASSYWPRPDEKLFF | TGTGCCAGCAGTTACTGGCCGAGGCCGGATGAAAAACTGTTTTTT
TRBJ2-6 | TRBV4-1 | . | few | CASSQEHRSSGANVLTF | TGCGCCAGCAGCCAAGAACATCGGAGCTCTGGGGCCAACGTCCTGACTTTC
TRBJ1-1 | TRBV2 | . | . | CASRDLQLNTEAFF | TGTGCCAGCAGGGACTTACAGCTGAACACTGAAGCTTTCTTT
TRBJ1-1 | TRBV18 | . | . | CASSPLTAGGSEAFF | TGTGCCAGCTCACCCCTAACGGCTGGGGGCAGTGAAGCTTTCTTT
TRBJ2-7 | TRBV7-9 | . | . | CASSLTGIEGYEQYF | TGTGCCAGCAGCTTAACAGGGATAGAGGGCTACGAGCAGTACTTC
TRBJ2-7 | TRBV28 | . | . | CASSSGYEQYF | TGTGCCAGCAGTTCAGGATACGAGCAGTACTTC
TRBJ1-5 | TRBV5-1 | . | . | CASSQSGGDNQPQHF | TGCGCCAGCAGCCAGTCGGGGGGAGACAATCAGCCCCAGCATTTT
TRBJ1-1 | TRBV6-1 | . | . | CASSEYLAPEAFF | TGTGCCAGCAGTGAATATCTGGCTCCTGAAGCTTTCTTT
TRBJ1-5 | TRBV3-1/TRBV3-2 | . | . | CASSQGWGRNQPQHF | TGTGCCAGCAGCCAAGGGTGGGGGCGCAATCAGCCCCAGCATTTT
TRBJ1-6 | TRBV4-1 | . | . | CASSHTTGREYNSPLHF | TGCGCCAGCAGCCATACTACGGGCAGAGAATATAATTCACCCCTCCACTTT
TRBJ1-1 | TRBV27 | . | . | CASSLAGQGTEAFF | TGTGCCAGCAGTTTAGCAGGGCAGGGCACTGAAGCTTTCTTT
TRBJ1-1 | TRBV11-3 | . | . | CASSPLKWPTEAFF | TGTGCCAGCAGCCCGCTCAAGTGGCCCACTGAAGCTTTCTTT
TRBJ1-5 | TRBV30 | . | . | CAWDPGPASNQPQHF | TGTGCCTGGGACCCCGGGCCAGCGAGCAATCAGCCCCAGCATTTT
TRBJ1-4 | TRBV6-2/TRBV6-3 | . | once | CASSFVGTTNEKLFF | TGTGCCAGCAGTTTCGTCGGAACAACTAATGAAAAACTGTTTTTT
TRBJ2-3 | TRBV2 | TRBD1 | . | CASSAQQGWSADTQYF | TGTGCCAGCAGTGCCCAACAGGGGTGGAGCGCAGATACGCAGTATTTT
TRBJ1-6 | TRBV3-1/TRBV3-2 | TRBD1 | few | CASSQGDRGEDSPLHF | TGTGCCAGCAGCCAAGGCGACAGGGGCGAGGATTCACCCCTCCACTTT
TRBJ1-1 | TRBV11-3 | . | . | CASSPSQGNTEAFF | TGTGCCAGCAGCCCTAGTCAAGGGAACACTGAAGCTTTCTTT
TRBJ2-5 | TRBV7-8 | TRBD1 | . | CASSLVSTGQVSETQYF | TGTGCCAGCAGCTTAGTTTCGACGGGACAGGTATCAGAGACCCAGTACTTC
TRBJ1-1 | TRBV6-1 | . | . | CASSEGVGGVTEAFF | TGTGCCAGCAGTGAAGGTGTAGGGGGGGTCACTGAAGCTTTCTTT
TRBJ1-1 | TRBV19 | TRBD1 | . | CASSISFGGRGPAEAFF | TGTGCCAGTAGTATTTCTTTTGGGGGCAGGGGGCCCGCTGAAGCTTTCTTT
TRBJ1-6 | TRBV27 | . | . | CASRDSNSPLHF | TGTGCCAGCAGGGACTCGAATTCACCCCTCCACTTT
TRBJ1-5 | TRBV5-8 | TRBD1 | . | CASSHRTGAGGNQPQHF | TGTGCCAGCAGCCATAGGACAGGGGCTGGTGGCAATCAGCCCCAGCATTTT
TRBJ1-1 | TRBV3-1/TRBV3-2 | . | . | CASSLFTGSEAFF | TGTGCCAGCAGCCTATTTACAGGGTCTGAAGCTTTCTTT
TRBJ1-5 | TRBV30 | . | . | CAWREGTLKSNQPQHF | TGTGCCTGGAGAGAGGGCACCTTAAAGAGCAATCAGCCCCAGCATTTT
TRBJ2-7 | TRBV28 | TRBD2 | . | CASSQLNGGAYEQYF | TGTGCCAGCAGTCAACTTAACGGGGGGGCCTACGAGCAGTACTTC
TRBJ1-4 | TRBV2 | . | . | CASGSIERFEKLFF | TGTGCCAGCGGATCTATTGAGCGATTTGAAAAACTGTTTTTT
TRBJ1-1 | TRBV6-5 | . | . | CASSPPGDNTEAFF | TGTGCCAGCAGCCCCCCGGGGGATAACACTGAAGCTTTCTTT
TRBJ1-1 | TRBV5-1 | . | . | CASSYGGTEAFF | TGCGCCAGCAGCTACGGCGGTACTGAAGCTTTCTTT
TRBJ1-4 | TRBV14 | . | . | CASSGGGNEKLFF | TGTGCCAGCAGCGGAGGGGGGAATGAAAAACTGTTTTTT
TRBJ2-1 | TRBV18 | TRBD1 | . | CASSPSQGAGNEQFF | TGTGCCAGCTCACCTAGCCAGGGGGCTGGGAATGAGCAGTTCTTC
TRBJ1-5 | TRBV27 | . | . | CASKEWGNNQPQHF | TGTGCCAGCAAAGAGTGGGGTAACAATCAGCCCCAGCATTTT
TRBJ1-2 | TRBV2 | TRBD1 | once | CASSYDRGGGYTF | TGTGCCAGCAGTTACGACAGGGGAGGAGGCTACACCTTC
TRBJ1-1 | TRBV30 | . | . | CAWSAQVYSEAFF | TGTGCCTGGAGTGCACAGGTGTACTCTGAAGCTTTCTTT
TRBJ1-1 | TRBV15 | TRBD1 | once | CATSRPDRGNTEAFF | TGTGCCACCAGCAGACCGGACAGGGGGAACACTGAAGCTTTCTTT
TRBJ2-1 | TRBV29-1 | TRBD2 | once | CSVGLAGAYNEQFF | TGCAGCGTGGGACTAGCGGGGGCCTACAATGAGCAGTTCTTC
TRBJ1-5 | TRBV18 | . | . | CASSRSTLNDQPQHF | TGTGCCAGCTCACGGTCCACATTAAACGATCAGCCCCAGCATTTT
TRBJ2-7 | TRBV11-2 | . | . | CASSSGPKDEQYF | TGTGCCAGCAGCTCTGGTCCCAAGGACGAGCAGTACTTC
TRBJ2-7 | TRBV19 | . | . | CASSTTTTGGVYEQYF | TGTGCCAGTAGTACAACGACCACAGGTGGGGTCTACGAGCAGTACTTC
TRBJ2-5 | TRBV21-1 | . | . | CASSKVEVGTSVAQYF | TGTGCCAGCAGCAAAGTCGAGGTGGGGACCAGTGTGGCCCAGTACTTC
TRBJ1-1 | TRBV4-1 | TRBD1 | . | CASRQLWDRVDTEAFF | TGCGCCAGCAGGCAACTTTGGGACAGGGTTGACACTGAAGCTTTCTTT
TRBJ2-1 | TRBV7-9 | . | . | CASSQSGPYNEQFF | TGTGCCAGCAGCCAAAGCGGACCCTACAATGAGCAGTTCTTC
TRBJ1-5 | TRBV7-2 | . | . | CASSLEGHQPQHF | TGTGCCAGCAGCTTAGAGGGCCATCAGCCCCAGCATTTT
TRBJ1-6 | TRBV27 | . | . | CATSEGSSYNSPLHF | TGTGCCACCTCGGAAGGTAGCTCCTATAATTCACCCCTCCACTTT
TRBJ2-3 | TRBV7-3 | TRBD1 | . | CASSWRGQDTDTQYF | TGTGCCAGCAGTTGGAGGGGACAGGACACAGATACGCAGTATTTT
TRBJ2-3 | TRBV9 | . | . | CASSVSLTDTQYF | TGTGCCAGCAGCGTATCCCTCACAGATACGCAGTATTTT
TRBJ1-4 | TRBV24-1 | TRBD1 | . | CATSGPGGPDNEKLFF | TGTGCCACCAGTGGACCAGGGGGACCCGATAATGAAAAACTGTTTTTT
TRBJ1-5 | TRBV7-9 | TRBD1 | . | CASSLSGTGDQPQHF | TGTGCCAGCAGCTTGTCCGGGACAGGGGATCAGCCCCAGCATTTT
TRBJ1-2 | TRBV5-4 | . | . | CAFRLWGGPEYGYTF | TGTGCTTTTCGCCTGTGGGGGGGACCCGAATATGGCTACACCTTC